The 13 T cell receptor beta chains in this list originate from one sample, sequenced in a study of blood T cell repertoires in COVID-19. Clones were sequenced by immunoSEQ multiplex PCR, and TCRdb holds only the in-frame ones, with some missing. The table records roughly 76,000 clones, about 89% of them present only once. The sequenced sample was PBMCs or T cells enriched from blood (not recorded which). The receptors were sampled from a woman aged 45-59 years with acute COVID-19.

This chain joins TRBV13 and TRBJ1-1; D call uncertain. CDR3 length: 14 residues. V was pared by 5 bases and J by 4 bases, with 14 bases between. Germline CDR1 PRHDT, CDR2 FYEKMQ (reference sequence). In DNA, the CDR3 is TGTGCCAGCAGCGCCTTCCTATCCGGCACTGAAGCTTTCTTT. Translation gives CASSAFLSGTEAFF.

This clone was counted once. The chain joins TRBV20-1 to TRBJ1-6; tentatively, D is TRBD1 (5 bases). Looked up from germline, CDR1 is DFQATT and CDR2 is SNEGSKA (reference sequence). The CDR3 runs to 14 residues. Trimming left V 6 bases short and J 9 bases short, with 18 bases between. For the CDR3, the DNA is TGCAGTGCAAGTCCACCCACAAGGGGTTCACCCCTCCACTTT. Translating it yields CSASPPTRGSPLHF.

CDR3 amino acids: CASSSRQGPYEQYF. The CDR3 nucleotides read TGTGCCAGCAGCTCCCGACAGGGCCCCTACGAGCAGTACTTC. V and J are TRBV14 and TRBJ2-7; TRBD1 agrees at 7 bases. Germline assignment: CDR1 SGHDN and CDR2 FVKESK. The V and J ends lost 5 bases and 2 bases, in that order; junction bases with no gene match: 6. The CDR3 has 14 residues.

The V and J genes are TRBV3-1 (or the pseudogene TRBV3-2) and TRBJ2-3, with 7 bases identical to TRBD1. Germline values: CDR1 LGHDT, CDR2 YNNKEL (reference sequence). The CDR3 has 17 amino acids. V was pared by 4 bases and J by 1 base, with 11 bases of the junction left unmatched. The CDR3 loop reads CASSLTPPTGRTDTQYF. In DNA form, the CDR3 reads TGTGCCAGCAGCCTCACTCCCCCGACAGGGCGCACAGATACGCAGTATTTT.

J is TRBJ1-1 and V is TRBV10-2, with TRBD1 identical over 9 bases. Per germline, CDR1 WSHSY and CDR2 SAAADI. The trim removed 4 bases at V and 4 bases at J, leaving 7 bases unmatched. This CDR3 region has 15 residues. The CDR3 region has the DNA TGCGCCAGCAGTGGATTCGGGACAGGGTCCACTGAAGCTTTCTTT. Translation gives CASSGFGTGSTEAFF.

This rearrangement joins TRBV12-5 to TRBJ1-2; D is unresolved. CDR3 length equals 19 residues. The germline V gene has CDR1 LGHNT and CDR2 FRNRAP. Trimming stripped 0 bases from V and 4 bases from J, with 24 bases between. The CDR3 DNA is TGTGCTAGTGGTTTGGTAAGCCCCAGCTTAACCCATCTAGTCTATGGCTACACCTTC. Protein product: CASGLVSPSLTHLVYGYTF.

V usage is TRBV2 and J usage is TRBJ2-5, with D unresolved. The CDR3 contains 11 residues. Germline V gene data show CDR1 as SNHLY and CDR2 as FYNNEI. V gave up 4 bases and J gave up 5 bases, with 5 bases separating them. CDR3 nucleotides: TGTGCCAGCAGTGGGCCCGAGACCCAGTACTTC. It yields the protein CASSGPETQYF.

This chain connects TRBV7-9 to TRBJ2-7; 11 bases align to TRBD1. V lost 4 bases to trimming and J lost 7 bases; unmatched junction nucleotides: 6. This CDR3 is built from 14 residues. Germline loops: CDR1 SEHNR, CDR2 FQNEAQ (reference sequence). CDR3: CASSWDRGTGEQYF. The DNA for the CDR3 is TGTGCCAGCAGCTGGGACAGGGGGACGGGGGAGCAGTACTTC.

The V call is TRBV4-1, the J call TRBJ2-7, with 14 bases aligning to TRBD2. The CDR3 totals 15 residues. Trimming cost V 5 bases and J 3 bases; bases outside gene matches: 3. The V gene's germline CDR1 is MGHRA and CDR2 YSYEKL. The CDR3 here is CASSTGTSGSYEQYF. CDR3 DNA sequence: TGCGCCAGCAGCACCGGGACTAGCGGGAGCTACGAGCAGTACTTC.

This chain links TRBV5-4 with TRBJ2-3; 7 bases map to TRBD2. CDR1 and CDR2 (germline): SGHNT, YYREEE (reference sequence). The CDR3 has 13 amino acids. J lost 3 bases, V lost 4 bases, and 2 bases had no gene match. CDR3 sequence reads: CASSLGGTDTQYF. CDR3 nucleotides: TGTGCCAGCAGCCTGGGAGGGACAGATACGCAGTATTTT.

The chain is built from TRBV7-2 and TRBJ2-7, with D possibly being TRBD1 (5 bases). The CDR3 length is 13 residues. CDR1 SGHTA and CDR2 FQGNSA come from the germline V gene. Trimming removed 2 bases from V and 1 base from J, with 6 bases in between. CDR3 bases: TGTGCCAGCAGCTTAAGGACATCCTACGAGCAGTACTTC. It encodes CASSLRTSYEQYF.

The rearrangement links TRBV19 to TRBJ1-4, with a possible D match to TRBD1 (5 bases). Trimming took 1 base from V and 0 from J, leaving 6 bases between them. The CDR3 has 15 residues. Germline CDR1 reads LNHDA; CDR2 reads SQIVND (reference sequence). The CDR3 DNA follows: TGTGCCAGTAGTATAGGGACAACAACTAATGAAAAACTGTTTTTT. This codes for CASSIGTTTNEKLFF. Using reference TRBV19 and TRBJ1-4 for the parts outside the CDR3, the full variable domain is DGGITQSPKYLFRKEGQNVTLSCEQNLNHDAMYWYRQDPGQGLRLIYYSQIVNDFQKGDIAEGYSVSREKKESFPLTVTSAQKNPTAFYLCASSIGTTTNEKLFFGSGTQLSVL.

The chain carries TRBV10-2 and TRBJ2-3, with TRBD2 matching 9 bases. The germline CDR1 and CDR2 sequences are WSHSY and SAAADI. The CDR3 covers 15 residues. The V segment lost 4 bases and the J segment 6 bases; nucleotides outside the gene matches: 8. This CDR3 reads CASSGGLAGQDTQYF. The CDR3 DNA sequence: TGCGCCAGCAGTGGGGGGCTAGCGGGACAGGATACGCAGTATTTT.